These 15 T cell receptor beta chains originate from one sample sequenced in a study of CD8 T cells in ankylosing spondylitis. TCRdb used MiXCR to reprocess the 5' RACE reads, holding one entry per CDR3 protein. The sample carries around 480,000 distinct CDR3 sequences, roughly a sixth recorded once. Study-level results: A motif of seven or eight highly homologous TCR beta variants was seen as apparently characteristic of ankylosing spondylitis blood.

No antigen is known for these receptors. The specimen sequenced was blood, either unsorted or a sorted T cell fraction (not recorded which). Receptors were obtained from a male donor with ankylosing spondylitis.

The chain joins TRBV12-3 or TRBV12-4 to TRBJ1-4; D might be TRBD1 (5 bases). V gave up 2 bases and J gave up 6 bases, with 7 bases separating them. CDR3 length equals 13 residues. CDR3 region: CASSLWGDEKLFF. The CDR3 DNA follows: TGTGCCAGCAGTTTATGGGGGGATGAAAAACTGTTTTTT.

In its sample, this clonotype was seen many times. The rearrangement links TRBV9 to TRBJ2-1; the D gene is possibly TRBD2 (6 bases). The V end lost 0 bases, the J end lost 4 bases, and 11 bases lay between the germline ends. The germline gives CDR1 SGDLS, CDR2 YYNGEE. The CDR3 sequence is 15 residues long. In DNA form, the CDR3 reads TGTGCCAGCAGCGTAGGGGCGGGAAGGTACAATGAGCAGTTCTTC. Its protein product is CASSVGAGRYNEQFF.

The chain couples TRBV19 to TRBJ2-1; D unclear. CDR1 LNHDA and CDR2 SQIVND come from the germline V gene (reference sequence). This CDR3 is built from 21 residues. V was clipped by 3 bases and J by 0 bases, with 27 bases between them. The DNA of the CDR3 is TGTGCCAGTAGTATCTGGTTCCCAAACAGAGATGTGGGGAACTCCTACAATGAGCAGTTCTTC. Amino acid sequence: CASSIWFPNRDVGNSYNEQFF.

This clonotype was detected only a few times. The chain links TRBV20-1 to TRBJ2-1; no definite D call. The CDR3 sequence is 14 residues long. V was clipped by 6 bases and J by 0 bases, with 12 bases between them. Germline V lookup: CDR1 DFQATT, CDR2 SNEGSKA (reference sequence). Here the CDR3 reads CSAGSSSSYNEQFF. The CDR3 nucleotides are TGCAGTGCCGGTTCAAGTAGCTCCTACAATGAGCAGTTCTTC.

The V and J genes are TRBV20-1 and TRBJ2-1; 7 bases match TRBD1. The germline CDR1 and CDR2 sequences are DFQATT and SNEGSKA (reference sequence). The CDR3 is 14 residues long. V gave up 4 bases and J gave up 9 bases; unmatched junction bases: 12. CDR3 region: CSATHRNRGGEQFF. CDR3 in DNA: TGCAGTGCTACACACCGTAACAGGGGCGGTGAGCAGTTCTTC.

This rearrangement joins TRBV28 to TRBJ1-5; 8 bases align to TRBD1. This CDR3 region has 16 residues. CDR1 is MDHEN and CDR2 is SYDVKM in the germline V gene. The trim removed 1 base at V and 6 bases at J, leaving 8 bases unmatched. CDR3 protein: CASSLSTGAGFQPQHF. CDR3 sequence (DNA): TGTGCCAGCAGTTTATCGACAGGGGCTGGGTTTCAGCCCCAGCATTTT.

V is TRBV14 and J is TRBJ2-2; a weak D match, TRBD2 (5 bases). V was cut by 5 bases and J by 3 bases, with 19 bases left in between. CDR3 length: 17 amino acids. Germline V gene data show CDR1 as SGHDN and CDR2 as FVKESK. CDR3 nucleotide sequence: TGTGCCAGCAGCTTGGGAGACACCCGACGAGACACCGGGGAGCTGTTTTTT. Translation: CASSLGDTRRDTGELFF.

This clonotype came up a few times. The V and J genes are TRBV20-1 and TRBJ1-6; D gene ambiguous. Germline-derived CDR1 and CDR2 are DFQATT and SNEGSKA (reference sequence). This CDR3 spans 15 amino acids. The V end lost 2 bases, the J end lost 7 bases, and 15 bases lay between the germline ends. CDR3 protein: CSARRADYTNSPLHF. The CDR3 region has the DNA TGCAGTGCTAGAAGGGCAGACTATACGAATTCACCCCTCCACTTT.

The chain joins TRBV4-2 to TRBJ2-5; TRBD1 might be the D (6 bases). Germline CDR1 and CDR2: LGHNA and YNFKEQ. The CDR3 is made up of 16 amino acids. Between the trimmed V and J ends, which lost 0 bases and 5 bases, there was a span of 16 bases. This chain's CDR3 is CASSQDPQGSSETQYF. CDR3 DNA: TGTGCCAGCAGCCAAGATCCGCAGGGGTCATCGGAGACCCAGTACTTC.

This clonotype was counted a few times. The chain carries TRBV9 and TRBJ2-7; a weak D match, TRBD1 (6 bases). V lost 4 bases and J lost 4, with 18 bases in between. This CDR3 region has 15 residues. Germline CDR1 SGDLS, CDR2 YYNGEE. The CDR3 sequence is CASSYMQGRFYEQYF. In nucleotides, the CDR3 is TGTGCCAGCAGCTACATGCAGGGGCGCTTTTACGAGCAGTACTTC. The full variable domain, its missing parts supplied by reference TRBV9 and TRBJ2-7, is DSGVTQTPKHLITATGQRVTLRCSPRSGDLSVYWYQQSLDQGLQFLIQYYNGEERAKGNILERFSAQQFPDLHSELNLSSLELGDSALYFCASSYMQGRFYEQYFGPGTRLTVT.

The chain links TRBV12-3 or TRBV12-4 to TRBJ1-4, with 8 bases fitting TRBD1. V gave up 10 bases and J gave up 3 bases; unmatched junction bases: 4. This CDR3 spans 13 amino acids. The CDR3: CAIRQGSNEKLFF. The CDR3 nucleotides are TGTGCCATCCGACAGGGGTCTAATGAAAAACTGTTTTTT.

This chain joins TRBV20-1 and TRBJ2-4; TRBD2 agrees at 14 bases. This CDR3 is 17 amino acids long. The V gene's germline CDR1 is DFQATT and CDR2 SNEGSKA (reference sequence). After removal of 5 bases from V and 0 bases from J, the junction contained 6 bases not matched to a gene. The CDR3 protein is CSAQTSGRALAKNIQYF. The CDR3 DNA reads TGCAGTGCTCAGACTAGCGGGAGGGCGCTAGCCAAAAACATTCAGTACTTC.

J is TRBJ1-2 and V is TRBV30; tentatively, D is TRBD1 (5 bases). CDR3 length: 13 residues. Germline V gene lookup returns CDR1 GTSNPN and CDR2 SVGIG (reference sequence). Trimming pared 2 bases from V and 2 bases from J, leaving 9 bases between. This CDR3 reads CAWSKQANYGYTF. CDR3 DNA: TGTGCCTGGAGTAAACAGGCCAACTATGGCTACACCTTC. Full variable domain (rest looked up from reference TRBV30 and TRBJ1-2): SQTIHQWPATLVQPVGSPLSLECTVEGTSNPNLYWYRQAAGRGLQLLFYSVGIGQISSEVPQNLSASRPQDRQFILSSKKLLLSDSGFYLCAWSKQANYGYTFGSGTRLTVV.

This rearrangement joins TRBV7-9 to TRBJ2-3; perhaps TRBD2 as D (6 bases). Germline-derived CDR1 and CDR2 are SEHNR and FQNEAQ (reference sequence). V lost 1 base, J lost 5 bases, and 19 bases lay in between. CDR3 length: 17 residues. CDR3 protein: CASSLVSPRGLGDTQYF. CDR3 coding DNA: TGTGCCAGCAGCTTAGTCTCTCCACGGGGGTTGGGAGATACGCAGTATTTT.

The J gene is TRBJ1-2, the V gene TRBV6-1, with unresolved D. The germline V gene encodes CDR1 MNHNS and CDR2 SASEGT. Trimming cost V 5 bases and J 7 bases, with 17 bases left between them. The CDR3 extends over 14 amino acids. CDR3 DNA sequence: TGTGCCAGCAGTCCTAAGCCATCCTTGGGTGGCTACACCTTC. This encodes CASSPKPSLGGYTF.